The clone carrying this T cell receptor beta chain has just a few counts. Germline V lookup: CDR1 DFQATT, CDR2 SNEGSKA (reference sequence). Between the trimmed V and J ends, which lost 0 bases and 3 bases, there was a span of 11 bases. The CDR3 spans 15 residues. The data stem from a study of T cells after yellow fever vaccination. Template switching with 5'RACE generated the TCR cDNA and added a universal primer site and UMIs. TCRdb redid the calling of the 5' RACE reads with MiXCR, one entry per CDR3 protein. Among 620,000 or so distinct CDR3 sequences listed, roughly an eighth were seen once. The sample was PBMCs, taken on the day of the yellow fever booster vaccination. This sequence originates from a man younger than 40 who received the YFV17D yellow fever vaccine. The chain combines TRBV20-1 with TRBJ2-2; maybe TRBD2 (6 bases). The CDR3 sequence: CSARDTTSYTGELFF. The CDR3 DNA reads TGCAGTGCTAGAGACACTACTAGCTACACCGGGGAGCTGTTTTTT.